These 25 T cell receptor beta chains were all obtained from the same sample, sequenced in a study of T cells expressing NK-cell markers (dated by TCRdb to 2020 to 2021). The protocol used for the library was 5' RACE. Sequencer: Illumina HiSeq 2000. The reads were reprocessed in TCRdb, with one entry per CDR3 protein sequence and no accompanying DNA. This sample's table contains about 450,000 distinct CDR3 sequences. The ten most abundant clones make up 6% to 8% of the sample. The sequenced material came from blood T cells: a sorted CD56 or NKG2C T cell subset, CD4+ or CD8+ T cells, or bulk PBMC T cells (not recorded which). The receptors come from a woman aged 18 to 75 in good health.

This sequence joins TRBV27 and TRBJ1-5; TCRdb's D call of TRBD1 is untestable without DNA. Germline V CDR1 and CDR2: MNHEY, SMNVEV (reference sequence). This CDR3 spans 16 amino acids. CDR3 sequence: CASSPGVGYSNQPQHF.

The chain employs TRBV12-3 or TRBV12-4 and TRBJ2-1; TCRdb picks TRBD2, but there is no DNA to check that call. The CDR3 contains 16 residues. CDR3 sequence: CASSFSLAGGHNEQFF.

The chain is built from TRBV15 and TRBJ2-1; absent DNA, TCRdb's TRBD1 call cannot be checked. CDR3 length: 13 residues. Germline V gene lookup returns CDR1 LNHNV and CDR2 YYDKDF (reference sequence). This CDR3 is CATSRDRGLEQFF.

V usage is TRBV24-1 and J usage is TRBJ1-2; the D call of TRBD1 rests on TCRdb alone, since no DNA is present to check it. Looked up from germline, CDR1 is KGHDR and CDR2 is SFDVKD. There are 12 residues in the CDR3. The CDR3 loop is CATNQGANGYTF.

This sequence joins TRBV7-9 and TRBJ2-7; TCRdb's D call of TRBD1 is untestable without DNA. The CDR3 loop spans 16 amino acids. Per the germline V gene, CDR1 is SEHNR and CDR2 is FQNEAQ (reference sequence). The CDR3 loop is CASSSKPGQNSYEQYF.

V is TRBV12-3 or TRBV12-4 and J is TRBJ2-5; TCRdb calls TRBD2, which cannot be checked without DNA. This CDR3 contains 14 residues. The CDR3 sequence: CASTQAGGRETQYF.

The chain links TRBV4-3 to TRBJ2-1; the D call of TRBD2 rests on TCRdb alone, since no DNA is present to check it. The CDR3 contains 16 residues. Germline loops: CDR1 LGHNA, CDR2 YSLEER. The CDR3 region is CASSQDPTGGVNEQFF.

The chain is built from TRBV14 and TRBJ2-7; the TCRdb call, TRBD1, lacks DNA for checking. Germline CDR1 reads SGHDN; CDR2 reads FVKESK. This CDR3 has 14 amino acids. The CDR3 reads CASSQGQGFDEQYF. The variable domain in full, completed from reference TRBV14 and TRBJ2-7, reads EAGVTQFPSHSVIEKGQTVTLRCDPISGHDNLYWYRRVMGKEIKFLLHFVKESKQDESGMPNNRFLAERTGGTYSTLKVQPAELEDSGVYFCASSQGQGFDEQYFGPGTRLTVT.

The V gene is TRBV21-1, the J gene TRBJ2-1; TCRdb outputs TRBD2, but without DNA this stays unchecked. TRBV21-1 is noted as a pseudogene. The CDR3 runs to 15 residues. CDR3 sequence: CASSKEAGCYNEQFF.

The CDR3: CSAETSGGDTQYF. This chain connects TRBV20-1 to TRBJ2-3; TCRdb proposes TRBD2, but this gene call is untestable without DNA. This CDR3 contains 13 residues. The germline V gene has CDR1 DFQATT and CDR2 SNEGSKA (reference sequence).

V gene TRBV6-2 or TRBV6-3 combines with J gene TRBJ2-5; TCRdb's D gene call, TRBD1, goes unchecked for lack of DNA. CDR1 and CDR2 from the germline V gene are MNHEY and SVGEGT. CDR3 length: 13 amino acids. The CDR3 sequence: CASSYPGDETQYF.

The CDR3 loop reads CASSYLPGLNTEAFF. The chain recombines TRBV6-2 or TRBV6-3 with TRBJ1-1; TCRdb gives TRBD1 as the D gene, but with no DNA this cannot be confirmed. This CDR3 comprises 15 residues. Germline V gene data show CDR1 as MNHEY and CDR2 as SVGEGT.

The J gene is TRBJ2-5, the V gene TRBV7-2. The CDR3 has 12 residues. CDR1 is SGHTA, CDR2 FQGNSA, per germline. CDR3 sequence reads: CASSLELKTQYF.

This rearrangement joins TRBV7-3 to TRBJ2-1; the D gene TCRdb calls, TRBD2, cannot be checked with no DNA. The CDR3 length is 16 residues. In germline, CDR1 is SGHTA, CDR2 FQGTGA. CDR3 sequence reads: CASSPKAGGVSNEQFF. Full variable domain (missing parts from reference TRBV7-3 and TRBJ2-1): GAGVSQTPSNKVTEKGKYVELRCDPISGHTALYWYRQSLGQGPEFLIYFQGTGAADDSGLPNDRFFAVRPEGSVSTLKIQRTERGDSAVYLCASSPKAGGVSNEQFFGPGTRLTVL.

The V and J genes are TRBV19 and TRBJ2-3. The germline V gene has CDR1 LNHDA and CDR2 SQIVND (reference sequence). This CDR3 has 14 residues. The CDR3 is CASSDQHSTDTQYF.

The gene calls are TRBV20-1 and TRBJ2-1; TCRdb indicates TRBD2, and absent DNA this call remains unverified. CDR1 is DFQATT, CDR2 SNEGSKA, per germline (reference sequence). The CDR3 runs to 16 residues. CDR3 in amino acids: CSARVRLAGTRNEQFF.

The chain combines TRBV29-1 with TRBJ2-1; TCRdb proposes TRBD1, but this gene call is untestable without DNA. The CDR3 covers 12 residues. Per the germline V gene, CDR1 is SQVTM and CDR2 is ANQGSEA. This chain's CDR3 is CSHPRGGNEQFF.

V and J are TRBV18 and TRBJ2-7; there is no DNA to check the TCRdb D call of TRBD1. The germline CDR1 and CDR2 sequences are KGHSH and LQKENI. The CDR3 extends over 15 amino acids. This CDR3 reads CASSPESTGPYEQYF. Together with reference TRBV18 and TRBJ2-7, the CDR3 gives the full variable domain: NAGVMQNPRHLVRRRGQEARLRCSPMKGHSHVYWYRQLPEEGLKFMVYLQKENIIDESGMPKERFSAEFPKEGPSILRIQQVVRGDSAAYFCASSPESTGPYEQYFGPGTRLTVT.

The J gene is TRBJ2-1, the V gene TRBV10-2; the D gene TCRdb calls, TRBD1, cannot be checked with no DNA. Germline V gene data show CDR1 as WSHSY and CDR2 as SAAADI. The CDR3 consists of 15 residues. The CDR3 loop reads CASSELGQSYNEQFF.

The chain uses TRBV28 and TRBJ2-7. The CDR3 is made up of 15 amino acids. CDR1 is MDHEN and CDR2 is SYDVKM in the germline V gene. The CDR3 sequence is CASSFSSGRAYEQYF.

The V and J genes are TRBV4-3 and TRBJ2-1; TCRdb's D gene call, TRBD1, goes unchecked for lack of DNA. The CDR3 totals 19 residues. Per the germline V gene, CDR1 is LGHNA and CDR2 is YSLEER. CDR3 protein: CASSQDYRGPPSLGNEQFF.

The V call is TRBV4-3, the J call TRBJ1-1; TCRdb's assignment of TRBD1 cannot be checked, as there is no DNA. This CDR3 region has 15 residues. Germline-derived CDR1 and CDR2 are LGHNA and YSLEER. CDR3 in amino acids: CASSQDFRASGEAFF.

The chain carries TRBV4-3 and TRBJ1-2; TCRdb returns TRBD1, unconfirmable since there is no DNA. Germline V gene sequence: CDR1 LGHNA, CDR2 YSLEER. The CDR3 is made up of 13 amino acids. CDR3 in amino acids: CASSQDGTWGYTF.

The gene calls are TRBV6-5 and TRBJ1-2; there is no DNA to check the TCRdb D call of TRBD1. CDR3 length: 15 residues. CDR1 is MNHEY and CDR2 is SVGAGI in the germline V gene. The CDR3 here is CASSYSTGGQSGYTF.

This chain joins TRBV14 and TRBJ2-5; TCRdb proposes TRBD2, but this gene call is untestable without DNA. CDR3 length: 14 residues. The germline CDR1 and CDR2 sequences are SGHDN and FVKESK. CDR3 protein: CASRLDYPTETQYF. Full variable domain (remainder filled in from reference TRBV14 and TRBJ2-5): EAGVTQFPSHSVIEKGQTVTLRCDPISGHDNLYWYRRVMGKEIKFLLHFVKESKQDESGMPNNRFLAERTGGTYSTLKVQPAELEDSGVYFCASRLDYPTETQYFGPGTRLLVL.